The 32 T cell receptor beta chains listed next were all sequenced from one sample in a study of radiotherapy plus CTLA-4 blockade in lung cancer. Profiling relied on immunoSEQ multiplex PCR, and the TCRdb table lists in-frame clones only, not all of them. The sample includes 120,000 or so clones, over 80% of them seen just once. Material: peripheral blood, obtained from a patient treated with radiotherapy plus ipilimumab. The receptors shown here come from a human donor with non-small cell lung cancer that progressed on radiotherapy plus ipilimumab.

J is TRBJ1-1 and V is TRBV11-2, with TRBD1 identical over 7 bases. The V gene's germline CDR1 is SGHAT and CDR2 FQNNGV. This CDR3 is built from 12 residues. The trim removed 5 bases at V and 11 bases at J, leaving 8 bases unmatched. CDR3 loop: CASSPNRGSAFF. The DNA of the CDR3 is TGTGCCAGCAGCCCGAACAGGGGATCTGCTTTCTTT.

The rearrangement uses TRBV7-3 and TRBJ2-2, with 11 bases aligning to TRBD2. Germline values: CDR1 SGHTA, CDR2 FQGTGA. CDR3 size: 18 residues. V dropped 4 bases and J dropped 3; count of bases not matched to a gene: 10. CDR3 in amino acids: CASSSRVTSGEHTGELFF. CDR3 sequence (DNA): TGTGCCAGCAGCTCCCGGGTGACTAGCGGGGAACACACCGGGGAGCTGTTTTTT.

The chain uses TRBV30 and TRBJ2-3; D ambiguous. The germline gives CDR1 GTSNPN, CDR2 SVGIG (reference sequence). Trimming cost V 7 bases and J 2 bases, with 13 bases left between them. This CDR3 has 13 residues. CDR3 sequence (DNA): TGTGCCTCCTCATTGCCCCTCACAGATACGCAGTATTTT. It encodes CASSLPLTDTQYF.

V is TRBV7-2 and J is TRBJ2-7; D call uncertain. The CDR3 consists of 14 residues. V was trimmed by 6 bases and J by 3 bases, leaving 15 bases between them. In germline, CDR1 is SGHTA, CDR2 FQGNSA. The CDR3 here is CASSHRIGNYEQYF. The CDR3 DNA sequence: TGTGCCAGCAGTCATCGGATAGGGAACTACGAGCAGTACTTC.

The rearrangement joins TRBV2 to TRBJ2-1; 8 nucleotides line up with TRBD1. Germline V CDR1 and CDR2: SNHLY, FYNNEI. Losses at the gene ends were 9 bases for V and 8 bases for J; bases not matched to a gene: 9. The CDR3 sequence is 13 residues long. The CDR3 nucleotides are TGTGCCAGAGCTCGGACAGGGAGTGATGAGCAGTTCTTC. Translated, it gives CARARTGSDEQFF. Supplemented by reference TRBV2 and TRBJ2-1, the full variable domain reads EPEVTQTPSHQVTQMGQEVILRCVPISNHLYFYWYRQILGQKVEFLVSFYNNEISEKSEIFDDQFSVERPDGSNFTLKIRSTKLEDSAMYFCARARTGSDEQFFGPGTRLTVL.

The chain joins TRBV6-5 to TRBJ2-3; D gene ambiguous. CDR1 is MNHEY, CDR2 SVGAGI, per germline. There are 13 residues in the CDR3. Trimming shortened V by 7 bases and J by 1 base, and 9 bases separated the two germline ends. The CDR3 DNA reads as TGTGCCAGCAAGGATGGCGGCACAGATACGCAGTATTTT. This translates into CASKDGGTDTQYF.

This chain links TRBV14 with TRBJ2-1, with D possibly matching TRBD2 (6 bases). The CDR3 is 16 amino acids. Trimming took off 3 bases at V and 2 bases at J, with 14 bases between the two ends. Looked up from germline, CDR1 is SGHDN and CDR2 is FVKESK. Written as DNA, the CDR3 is TGTGCCAGCAGCCACCCTCTCCGGGAGCCCTACAATGAGCAGTTCTTC. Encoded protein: CASSHPLREPYNEQFF. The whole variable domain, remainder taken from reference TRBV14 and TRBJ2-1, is EAGVTQFPSHSVIEKGQTVTLRCDPISGHDNLYWYRRVMGKEIKFLLHFVKESKQDESGMPNNRFLAERTGGTYSTLKVQPAELEDSGVYFCASSHPLREPYNEQFFGPGTRLTVL.

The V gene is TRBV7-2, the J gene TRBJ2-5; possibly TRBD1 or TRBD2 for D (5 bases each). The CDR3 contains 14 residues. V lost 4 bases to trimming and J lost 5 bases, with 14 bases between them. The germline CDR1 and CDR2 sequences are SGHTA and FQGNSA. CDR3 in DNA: TGTGCCAGCAGCTCCGGGACCCCCAGGGAGACCCAGTACTTC. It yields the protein CASSSGTPRETQYF.

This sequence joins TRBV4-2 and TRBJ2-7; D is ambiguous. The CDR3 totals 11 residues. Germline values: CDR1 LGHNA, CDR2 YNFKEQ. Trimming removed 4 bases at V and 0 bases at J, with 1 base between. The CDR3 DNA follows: TGTGCCAGCAGCCCCTCCTACGAGCAGTACTTC. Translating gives CASSPSYEQYF.

DNA of the CDR3: TGTGCCACCAGCAGTCCCGGGAGTATCTACAGTGACGAGCAGTACTTC. Translation: CATSSPGSIYSDEQYF. This chain connects TRBV15 to TRBJ2-7, with D possibly TRBD2 on 6 matching bases. Between the trimmed V and J ends, which lost 3 bases and 5 bases, there was a span of 20 bases. The CDR3 sequence is 16 residues long. Per germline, CDR1 LNHNV and CDR2 YYDKDF (reference sequence).

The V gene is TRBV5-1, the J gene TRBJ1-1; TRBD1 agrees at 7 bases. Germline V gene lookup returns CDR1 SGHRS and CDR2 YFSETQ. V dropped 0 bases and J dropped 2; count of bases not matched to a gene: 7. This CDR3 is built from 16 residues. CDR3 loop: CASSLGQGARNTEAFF. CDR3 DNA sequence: TGCGCCAGCAGCTTGGGACAGGGTGCTCGCAACACTGAAGCTTTCTTT.

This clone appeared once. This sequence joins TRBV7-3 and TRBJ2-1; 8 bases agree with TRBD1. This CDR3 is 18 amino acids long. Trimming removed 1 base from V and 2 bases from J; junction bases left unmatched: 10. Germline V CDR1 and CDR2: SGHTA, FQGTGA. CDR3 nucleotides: TGTGCCAGCAGCTTAAAATCAAGGACAGGGATACCCTACAATGAGCAGTTCTTC. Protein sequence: CASSLKSRTGIPYNEQFF.

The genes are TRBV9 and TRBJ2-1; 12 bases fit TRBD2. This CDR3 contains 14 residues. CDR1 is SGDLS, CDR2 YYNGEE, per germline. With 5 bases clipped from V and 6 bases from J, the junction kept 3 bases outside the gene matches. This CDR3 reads CASSGGLAGNEQFF. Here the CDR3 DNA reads TGTGCCAGCAGTGGGGGACTAGCGGGCAATGAGCAGTTCTTC.

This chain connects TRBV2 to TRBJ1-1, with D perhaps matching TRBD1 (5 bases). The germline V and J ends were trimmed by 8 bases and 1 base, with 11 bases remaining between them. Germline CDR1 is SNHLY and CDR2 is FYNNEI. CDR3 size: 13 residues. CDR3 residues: CASRSTGNTEAFF. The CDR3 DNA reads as TGTGCCAGCCGATCCACAGGGAACACTGAAGCTTTCTTT.

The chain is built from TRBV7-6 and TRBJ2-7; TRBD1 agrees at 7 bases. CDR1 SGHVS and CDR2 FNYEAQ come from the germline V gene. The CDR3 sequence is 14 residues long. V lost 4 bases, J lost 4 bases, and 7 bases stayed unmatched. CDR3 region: CASSSEATGYEQYF. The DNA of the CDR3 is TGTGCCAGCAGCTCAGAGGCGACAGGGTACGAGCAGTACTTC.

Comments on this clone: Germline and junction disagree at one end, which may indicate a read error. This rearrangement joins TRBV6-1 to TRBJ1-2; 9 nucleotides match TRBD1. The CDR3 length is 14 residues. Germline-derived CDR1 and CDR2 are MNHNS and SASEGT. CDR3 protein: CAGSRSDRGYGYTF. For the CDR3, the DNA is TGTGCCGGCAGCCGATCGGACAGGGGATATGGCTACACCTTC.

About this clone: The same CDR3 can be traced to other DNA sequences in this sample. The CDR3: CASSPSLETQYF. The CDR3 region has the DNA TGTGCCAGCAGCCCTTCCCTGGAGACCCAGTACTTC. The chain couples TRBV7-2 to TRBJ2-5; D gene unclear. Germline V lookup: CDR1 SGHTA, CDR2 FQGNSA. The V end was cut by 5 bases, the J end by 5 bases, with 9 bases between. The CDR3 is 12 residues long.

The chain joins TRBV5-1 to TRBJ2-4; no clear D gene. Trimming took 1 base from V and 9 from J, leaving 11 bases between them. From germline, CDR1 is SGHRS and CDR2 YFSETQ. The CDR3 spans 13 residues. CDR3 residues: CASSLKRNGIQYF. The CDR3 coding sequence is TGCGCCAGCAGCTTGAAACGGAATGGCATTCAGTACTTC.

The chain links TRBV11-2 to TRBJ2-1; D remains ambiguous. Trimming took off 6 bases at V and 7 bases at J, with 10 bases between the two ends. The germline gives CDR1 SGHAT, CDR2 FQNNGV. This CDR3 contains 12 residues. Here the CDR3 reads CASRTDRNEQFF. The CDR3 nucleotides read TGTGCCAGCAGAACTGATCGGAATGAGCAGTTCTTC.

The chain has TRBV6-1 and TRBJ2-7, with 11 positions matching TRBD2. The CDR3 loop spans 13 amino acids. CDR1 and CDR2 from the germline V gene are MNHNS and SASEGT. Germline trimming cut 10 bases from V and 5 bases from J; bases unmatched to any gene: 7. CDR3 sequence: CATRLAGGDEQYF. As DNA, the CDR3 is TGTGCCACCCGGCTAGCGGGAGGAGACGAGCAGTACTTC.

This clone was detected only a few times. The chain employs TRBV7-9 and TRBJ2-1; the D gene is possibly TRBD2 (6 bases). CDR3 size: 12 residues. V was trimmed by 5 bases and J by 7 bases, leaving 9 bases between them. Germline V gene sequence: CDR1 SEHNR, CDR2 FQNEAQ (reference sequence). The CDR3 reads CASSAGRNEQFF. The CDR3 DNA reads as TGTGCCAGCAGCGCGGGACGGAATGAGCAGTTCTTC. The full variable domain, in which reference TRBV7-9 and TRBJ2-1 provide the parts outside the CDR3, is DTGVSQNPRHKITKRGQNVTFRCDPISEHNRLYWYRQTLGQGPEFLTYFQNEAQLEKSRLLSDRFSAERPKGSFSTLEIQRTEQGDSAMYLCASSAGRNEQFFGPGTRLTVL.

The CDR3 spells CASSLVQGDWQFF. In nucleotides, the CDR3 is TGTGCCAGCAGCTTAGTCCAAGGGGACTGGCAGTTCTTC. The chain links TRBV11-2 to TRBJ2-1; the D gene is possibly TRBD2 (6 bases). The CDR3 is 13 amino acids. V dropped 1 base and J dropped 12 bases, with 13 bases sitting between them. CDR1 SGHAT and CDR2 FQNNGV come from the germline V gene.

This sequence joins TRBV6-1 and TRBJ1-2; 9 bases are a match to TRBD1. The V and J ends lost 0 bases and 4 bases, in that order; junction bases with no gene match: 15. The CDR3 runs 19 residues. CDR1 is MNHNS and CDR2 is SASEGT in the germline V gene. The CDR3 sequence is CASSEAVGTGGLNLYGYTF. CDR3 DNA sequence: TGTGCCAGCAGTGAAGCCGTTGGAACAGGGGGCCTTAACCTCTATGGCTACACCTTC.

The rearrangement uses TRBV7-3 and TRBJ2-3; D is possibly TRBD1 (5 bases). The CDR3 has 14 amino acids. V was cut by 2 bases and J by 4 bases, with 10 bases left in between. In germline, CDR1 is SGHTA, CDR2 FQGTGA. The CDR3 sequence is CASSLLGLSDTQYF. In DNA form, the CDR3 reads TGTGCCAGCAGCTTATTGGGGCTATCAGATACGCAGTATTTT.

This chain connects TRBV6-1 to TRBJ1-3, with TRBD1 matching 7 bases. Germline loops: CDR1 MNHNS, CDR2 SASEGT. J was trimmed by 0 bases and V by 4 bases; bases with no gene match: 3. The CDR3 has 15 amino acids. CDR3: CASSVGTASGNTIYF. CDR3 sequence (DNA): TGTGCCAGCAGTGTTGGGACAGCCTCTGGAAACACCATATATTTT.

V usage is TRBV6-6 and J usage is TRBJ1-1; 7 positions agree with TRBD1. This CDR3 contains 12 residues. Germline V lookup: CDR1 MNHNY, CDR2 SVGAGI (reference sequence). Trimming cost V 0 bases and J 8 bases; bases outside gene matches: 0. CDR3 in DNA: TGTGCCAGCAGTTACTCGGACAGGGAAGCTTTCTTT. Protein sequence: CASSYSDREAFF.

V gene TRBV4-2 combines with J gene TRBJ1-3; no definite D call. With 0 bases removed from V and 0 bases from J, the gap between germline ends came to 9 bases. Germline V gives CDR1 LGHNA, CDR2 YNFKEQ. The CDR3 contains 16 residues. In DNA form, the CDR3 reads TGTGCCAGCAGCCAAGATCAGCGGCGCTCTGGAAACACCATATATTTT. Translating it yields CASSQDQRRSGNTIYF.

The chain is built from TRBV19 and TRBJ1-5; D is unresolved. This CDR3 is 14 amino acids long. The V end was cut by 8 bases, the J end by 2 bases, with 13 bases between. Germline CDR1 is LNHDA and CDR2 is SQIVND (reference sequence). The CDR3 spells CASSGEPRNQPQHF. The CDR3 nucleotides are TGTGCCAGTTCAGGCGAGCCTCGCAATCAGCCCCAGCATTTT.

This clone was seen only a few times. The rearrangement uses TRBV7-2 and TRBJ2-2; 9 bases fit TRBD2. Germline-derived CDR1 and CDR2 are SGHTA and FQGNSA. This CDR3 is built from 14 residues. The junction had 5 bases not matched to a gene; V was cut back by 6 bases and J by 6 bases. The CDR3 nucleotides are TGTGCCAGCAGTAGCGGGAGTGTGGCCGGGGAGCTGTTTTTT. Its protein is CASSSGSVAGELFF.

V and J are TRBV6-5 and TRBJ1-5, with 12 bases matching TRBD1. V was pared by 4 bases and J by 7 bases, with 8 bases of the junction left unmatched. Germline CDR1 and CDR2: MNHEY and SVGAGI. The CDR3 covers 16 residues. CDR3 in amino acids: CASSLGTGGFNQPQHF. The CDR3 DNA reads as TGTGCCAGCAGTTTAGGGACAGGGGGCTTTAACCAGCCCCAGCATTTT.

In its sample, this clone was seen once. CDR3 sequence (DNA): TGTGCCAGCCAACCGGGACAGGGGATATATGGCTACACCTTC. This codes for CASQPGQGIYGYTF. The chain couples TRBV27 to TRBJ1-2; TRBD1 agrees at 10 bases. The CDR3 has 14 amino acids. With V trimmed by 8 bases and J by 5 bases, 8 bases remained unmatched. Germline V gene sequence: CDR1 MNHEY, CDR2 SMNVEV (reference sequence).

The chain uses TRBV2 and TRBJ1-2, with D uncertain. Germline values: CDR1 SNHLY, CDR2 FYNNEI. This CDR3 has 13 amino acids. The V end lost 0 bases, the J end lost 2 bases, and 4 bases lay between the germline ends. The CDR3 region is CASSEAENYGYTF. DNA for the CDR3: TGTGCCAGCAGTGAAGCGGAGAACTATGGCTACACCTTC.